This T cell receptor (beta chain) was documented in a study of regulatory T cells in long-lasting Graves disease. Findings and limits, study-wide: Comparison showed that persistent patients shared more public clonotypes (2,741) than new patients (966). Analyses excluded thyroid tissue, covering peripheral blood alone.

The V and J ends lost 6 bases and 6 bases respectively, with 12 bases between them. The CDR3 consists of 12 residues. Germline CDR1 and CDR2: DFQATT and SNEGSKA (reference sequence). CDR3 regions were amplified by Arm-PCR using iRepertoire HTBI primers to build TCR beta libraries. TCRdb reprocessed the multiplex PCR reads via MiXCR and lists one record per CDR3 protein. The sample lists a few hundred thousand distinct CDR3 sequences; about a sixth were seen once. The time point is: newly diagnosed GD, antithyroid drugs for less than 3 months. The TCR library was prepared using RNA isolated from PBMCs. This clonotype has at least ten counts. Its antigen remains unknown. This sample was shared with a second study, whose subject was T cells in Graves' hyperthyroidism and ophthalmopathy. That work contributes: The study defined stable Graves' hyperthyroidism as no ophthalmopathy progression within 18 months.

J is TRBJ2-1 and V is TRBV20-1, with D maybe TRBD1 (6 bases). The sequences come from peripheral blood mononuclear cells (PBMCs), collected at new diagnosis, from a patient treated with antithyroid drugs. The sequence was obtained from a woman aged 18-29 years with Graves disease. The CDR3 nucleotides are TGCAGTGCCATACCAGGGGTCAATGAGCAGTTCTTC. This gives the protein CSAIPGVNEQFF.